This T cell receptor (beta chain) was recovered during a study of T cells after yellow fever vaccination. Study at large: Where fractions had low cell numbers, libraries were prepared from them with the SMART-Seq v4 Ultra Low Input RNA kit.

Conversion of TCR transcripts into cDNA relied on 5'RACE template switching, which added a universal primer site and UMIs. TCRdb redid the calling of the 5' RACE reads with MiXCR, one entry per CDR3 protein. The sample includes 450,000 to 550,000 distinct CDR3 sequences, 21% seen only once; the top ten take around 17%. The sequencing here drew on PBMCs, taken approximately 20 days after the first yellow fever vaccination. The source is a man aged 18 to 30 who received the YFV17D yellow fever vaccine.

The CDR3 DNA reads TGTGCCAGCAGCTCCTTAGCGGGGGGGCCCGTCACAGATACGCAGTATTTT. The encoded protein is CASSSLAGGPVTDTQYF. The V and J genes are TRBV7-2 and TRBJ2-3; TRBD2 aligns across 11 bases. CDR1 and CDR2 from the germline V gene are SGHTA and FQGNSA. The CDR3 runs 17 residues. J was trimmed by 2 bases and V by 4 bases; bases with no gene match: 8.